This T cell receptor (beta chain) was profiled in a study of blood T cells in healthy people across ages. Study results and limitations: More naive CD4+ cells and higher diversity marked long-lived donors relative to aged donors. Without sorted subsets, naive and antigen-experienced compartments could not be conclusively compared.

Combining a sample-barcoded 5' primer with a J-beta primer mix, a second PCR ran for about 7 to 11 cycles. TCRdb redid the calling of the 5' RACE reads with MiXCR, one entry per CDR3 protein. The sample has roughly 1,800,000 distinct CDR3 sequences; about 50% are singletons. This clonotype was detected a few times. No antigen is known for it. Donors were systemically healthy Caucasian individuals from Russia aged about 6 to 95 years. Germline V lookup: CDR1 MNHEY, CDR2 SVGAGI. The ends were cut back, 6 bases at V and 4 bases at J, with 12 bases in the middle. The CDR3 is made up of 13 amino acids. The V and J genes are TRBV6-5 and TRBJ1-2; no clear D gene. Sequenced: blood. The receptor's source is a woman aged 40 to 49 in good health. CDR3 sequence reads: CASSIQPSYGYTF. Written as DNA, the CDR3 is TGTGCCAGCAGCATACAGCCGAGCTATGGCTACACCTTC.